The 5 T cell receptor beta chains presented below share a single source sample, sequenced in a study of T cells in localized non-small cell lung cancer. Only in-frame clones appear in the TCRdb table, and some are missing; sequencing was by immunoSEQ multiplex PCR. This repertoire shows tens of thousands of clones, 70% to 90% found once; its top ten account for about 20%. The source material was peripheral blood, sampled before any cancer treatment. All receptors come from a man aged 40 to 70 with stage I squamous cell lung carcinoma.

V is TRBV5-6 and J is TRBJ2-7; 7 bases fit TRBD1. The ends lost 5 bases at V and 2 bases at J; junction bases unmatched: 16. CDR1 and CDR2 from the germline V gene are SGHDT and YYEEEE. The length of the CDR3 is 17 residues. The CDR3 coding sequence is TGTGCCAGCAGTCTCACCTTCGGGACAGCCGCAACCTACGAGCAGTACTTC. Translation gives CASSLTFGTAATYEQYF.

The chain carries TRBV18 and TRBJ2-7, with 11 bases matching TRBD2. The CDR3 extends over 15 amino acids. Per germline, CDR1 KGHSH and CDR2 LQKENI. J gave up 4 bases and V 1 base, and 3 bases lay outside the gene matches. The CDR3 protein is CASSPQTSGNYEQYF. Here the CDR3 DNA reads TGTGCCAGCTCACCACAGACTAGCGGGAATTACGAGCAGTACTTC.

The chain links TRBV5-1 to TRBJ2-3; D perhaps matches TRBD2 (6 bases). V was trimmed by 4 bases and J by 4 bases, leaving 13 bases between them. The CDR3 runs to 14 residues. The germline gives CDR1 SGHRS, CDR2 YFSETQ. For the CDR3, the DNA is TGCGCCAGCAGCCACCGGACTACTTCAGATACGCAGTATTTT. Protein: CASSHRTTSDTQYF.

The rearrangement links TRBV2 to TRBJ2-1; TRBD2 aligns across 11 bases. The V gene end was trimmed by 7 bases and the J gene end by 10 bases; junction bases not matched to a gene: 9. Germline V CDR1 and CDR2: SNHLY, FYNNEI. The CDR3 totals 14 residues. The CDR3 here is CASTRSGRDEEQFF. Written as DNA, the CDR3 is TGTGCCAGCACGCGTAGCGGGAGGGATGAAGAGCAGTTCTTC.

A word on this clone: The sample holds other DNA sequences that translate to the same CDR3. This chain joins TRBV7-2 and TRBJ2-3; D is uncertain. V lost 3 bases, J lost 2 bases, and 0 bases lay in between. Germline lookup yields CDR1 SGHTA and CDR2 FQGNSA. The length of the CDR3 is 11 residues. CDR3 in amino acids: CASSFTDTQYF. DNA for the CDR3: TGTGCCAGCAGCTTCACAGATACGCAGTATTTT.